A single sample is the source of the 8 T cell receptor beta chains below, sequenced in a study of tumor-infiltrating lymphocytes in primary liver carcinoma. Total RNA (roughly 550 ng) served as template for TCR beta cDNA synthesis primed by a constant-region primer. ARM-PCR was slightly modified, and three nested multiplex PCR rounds with it gave rise to the TCR beta libraries. TRBV1-TRBV30 forward primers and a C-beta reverse primer were used in the first two PCR rounds, which each ran for approximately 11 cycles. TCRdb ran MiXCR on the multiplex PCR reads and lists one entry per CDR3 protein. The table lists about 200,000 distinct CDR3 sequences, about two thirds of them singletons. Unsorted whole blood yielded the blood RNA, and germline DNA was also extracted. The specimen was peripheral blood. These receptors all stem from a woman between 55 and 75 years old with primary liver carcinoma and hepatitis B virus infection.

Many counts were recorded for this clonotype. The rearrangement links TRBV5-6 to TRBJ2-1; no clear D gene. This CDR3 region has 11 residues. The V end was cut by 5 bases, the J end by 6 bases, with 6 bases between. Germline CDR1 SGHDT, CDR2 YYEEEE. DNA for the CDR3: TGTGCCAGCAGTGTTCTCAATGAGCAGTTCTTC. Its translation: CASSVLNEQFF.

Concerning this clonotype itself: Being one base from a much bigger clone, this may be a read error. The J gene is TRBJ2-1, the V gene TRBV7-9; D is possibly TRBD2 (6 bases). Germline assignment: CDR1 SEHNR and CDR2 FQNEAQ (reference sequence). The CDR3 extends over 15 amino acids. The CDR3 nucleotides read TGTGCCAGCAGCTTATCGGGAGCCTCCTACAATGAGCCGTTCTTC. Translation gives CASSLSGASYNEPFF.

Turning to this clonotype: This CDR3 fails to terminate in the conserved phenylalanine or tryptophan, so it likely reflects a read error. This chain joins TRBV11-3 and TRBJ1-2, with TRBD1 matching 10 bases. This CDR3 has 14 amino acids. Germline-derived CDR1 and CDR2 are SGHNT and YENEEA. This CDR3 reads CACSFPTGGIGYTL. The DNA for the CDR3 is TGTGCCTGCAGCTTCCCGACAGGGGGCATTGGCTACACCTTA.

Comments on this clonotype: A junction boundary mismatches the germline segment, possibly from a read error. In DNA form, the CDR3 reads TGTGCCTGCAGCTTTCCTAGCGGGAGTGTAGATACGCATTATTTT. Its protein product is CACSFPSGSVDTHYF. The rearrangement links TRBV7-9 to TRBJ2-3, with 10 nucleotides matching TRBD2. CDR1 is SEHNR and CDR2 is FQNEAQ in the germline V gene (reference sequence). The CDR3 is made up of 15 amino acids. The full variable domain, with the rest looked up from reference TRBV7-9 and TRBJ2-3, is DTGVSQNPRHKITKRGQNVTFRCDPISEHNRLYWYRQTLGQGPEFLTYFQNEAQLEKSRLLSDRFSAERPKGSFSTLEIQRTEQGDSAMYLCACSFPSGSVDTHYFGPGTRLTVL.

This clonotype has a count of ten or more. The rearrangement links TRBV10-3 to TRBJ2-1; TRBD2 matches 11 bases. Per the germline V gene, CDR1 is ENHRY and CDR2 is SYGVKD. The CDR3 covers 12 residues. V shed 9 bases, J shed 6 bases, and the junction held 1 base outside the gene matches. The CDR3 coding sequence is TGTGCCATTGGACTAGCGGGCAATGAGCAGTTCTTC. Translating it yields CAIGLAGNEQFF.

There are a few counts of this clonotype. The chain links TRBV10-3 to TRBJ1-1, with D maybe TRBD1 (6 bases). The length of the CDR3 is 14 residues. V lost 2 bases and J 3 bases, leaving 10 bases between the germline ends. The germline V gene encodes CDR1 ENHRY and CDR2 SYGVKD. DNA for the CDR3: TGTGCCATCAGTGAGCAAAGGGGGGACACTGAAGCTTTCTTT. Protein sequence: CAISEQRGDTEAFF.

A word on this clonotype: A much larger clone is a single base away; this may be a read error. This rearrangement joins TRBV4-1 to TRBJ2-3, with 12 positions matching TRBD2. CDR1 and CDR2 from the germline V gene are MGHRA and YSYEKL. The CDR3 is made up of 17 amino acids. The CDR3: CASSQTASGRGTVTQYF. The DNA of the CDR3 is TGCGCCAGCAGCCAAACGGCTAGCGGGAGGGGCACAGTTACGCAGTATTTT.

Turning to this clonotype: An end of the junction differs from the germline gene, which may be a read error. The chain has TRBV29-1 and TRBJ1-4; TRBD1 agrees at 7 bases. CDR1 and CDR2 from the germline V gene are SQVTM and ANQGSEA. The CDR3 contains 13 residues. The CDR3: CNVGGGGYEKLFF. The CDR3, as DNA: TGCAACGTTGGAGGGGGCGGTTACGAAAAACTGTTTTTT. Looking up the rest from reference TRBV29-1 and TRBJ1-4 gives the full variable domain: SAVISQKPSRDICQRGTSLTIQCQVDSQVTMMFWYRQQPGQSLTLIATANQGSEATYESGFVIDKFPISRPNLTFSTLTVSNMSPEDSSIYLCNVGGGGYEKLFFGSGTQLSVL.